This T cell receptor beta chain is drawn from a study of OX40 agonist ivuxolimab in advanced cancers. As for the study in general: Patients were roughly 83% male with ages roughly 20 to 90, mean about 65. Study-level results: Mean expanded clone counts were higher in CD8+ than CD4+ T cells. There were also nonresponders showing low normalized T-cell clonal expansion.

This CDR3 has 15 amino acids. Germline V gives CDR1 SGHRS, CDR2 YFSETQ. Trimming took 4 bases from V and 3 from J, leaving 16 bases between them. Drawing of blood for sampling happened at baseline, at cycle 4 day 1, and at cycle 7 day 1. Sequencing used immunoSEQ multiplex PCR; TCRdb keeps in-frame clones, though not all of them. There are thousands of clones in the sample; 70% to 75% occur only once, and more than 55% lies in the top ten. With respect to this clone: The target antigen is unknown.

Specimen: CD4+ or CD8+ T cells sorted from blood, collected in a trial of the OX40 agonist ivuxolimab. The TCR sequence derives from an adult with an advanced solid tumor such as melanoma, head and neck, liver or kidney cancer. The gene calls are TRBV5-1 and TRBJ1-2; D uncertain. The CDR3 region has the DNA TGCGCCAGCAGCGGCAACGTAGGTGGTGACTATGGCTACACCTTC. Its protein is CASSGNVGGDYGYTF.